This T cell receptor beta chain was documented in a study of vaccination effects on CD4 cells after COVID-19. Across the whole study: For each well, some 2 million PBMC were cultured with 8.5 to 10 IU/ml IL-2 and about 9.1 ug/ml peptides. Whole-study results and caveats: Marked clonal contraction of infection- and vaccine-induced clones was seen late after vaccination.

The protocol was immunoSEQ multiplex PCR, while the TCRdb copy is restricted to in-frame clones and leaves out a portion. The table has under 40,000 clones, 55% to 80% seen once; the top ten hold roughly 4.2%. Germline CDR1 and CDR2: LNHDA and SQIVND (reference sequence). V was clipped by 7 bases and J by 2 bases, with 17 bases between them. This CDR3 contains 15 residues. The sample holds one count of this clone. What it recognizes is unknown. Isolating CD4+ T cells followed about 11 days of culture. The authors exchanged half the medium for IL-2 medium on days 3 and 7. The sequenced sample was CD4+ T cells from PBMCs cultured without peptide, obtained before COVID-19 vaccination. The clonotype comes from a human donor who received a COVID-19 vaccine. V and J are TRBV19 and TRBJ2-5; no definite D call. The CDR3 region has the DNA TGTGCCAGTAAACGGTCAGGAATTCCACAAGAGACCCAGTACTTC. Translation: CASKRSGIPQETQYF.